This TCR beta chain came from a study of T cell responses to AZD1222 COVID-19 vaccine. As for this clone: Its target is not known.

Sequencing used immunoSEQ multiplex PCR; TCRdb keeps in-frame clones, though not all of them. The sample carries roughly 190,000 clones, approximately 95% recorded once. The germline V and J ends were trimmed by 9 bases and 4 bases, with 16 bases remaining between them. The CDR3 length is 14 residues. Germline CDR1 is LNHDA and CDR2 is SQIVND (reference sequence). Broader study findings: A reported finding is that nearly half of spike-specific TCRs target unmutated variant regions.

The source is an adult in good health. The J gene is TRBJ2-1, the V gene TRBV19; maybe TRBD2 (5 bases). The sequencing used peripheral blood, collected on day 0 of AZD1222 vaccination. CDR3: CASRPVAQYNEQFF. As DNA, the CDR3 is TGTGCCAGCCGACCGGTAGCGCAATACAATGAGCAGTTCTTC. Together with reference TRBV19 and TRBJ2-1, the CDR3 gives the full variable domain: DGGITQSPKYLFRKEGQNVTLSCEQNLNHDAMYWYRQDPGQGLRLIYYSQIVNDFQKGDIAEGYSVSREKKESFPLTVTSAQKNPTAFYLCASRPVAQYNEQFFGPGTRLTVL.